What follows describes a single T cell receptor (beta chain). This specimen comes from a study of blood T cell repertoires in COVID-19. This CDR3 is built from 15 residues. The germline V and J ends were trimmed by 1 base and 0 bases, with 10 bases remaining between them. The germline CDR1 and CDR2 sequences are LGHNA and YNFKEQ. Measured with immunoSEQ multiplex PCR; TCRdb has only the in-frame clones, and not every one. The data contain under 500,000 clones, about 85% of them singletons. The chain has TRBV4-2 and TRBJ2-7, with D unresolved. This sequence originates from a woman between 18 and 29 years old with acute COVID-19. Source material: PBMCs or T cells enriched from blood (not recorded which). CDR3 amino acids: CASSQGALSSYEQYF. CDR3 coding DNA: TGTGCCAGCAGCCAAGGGGCTCTAAGCTCCTACGAGCAGTACTTC.